This paragraph reports one TCR beta chain. Antigen specificity is unknown. This CDR3 region has 14 residues. Germline V gene sequence: CDR1 SGDLS, CDR2 YYNGEE. V was pared by 3 bases and J by 4 bases, with 6 bases of the junction left unmatched. This entry is derived from a study of cytomegalovirus exposure and HLA in healthy donors. Study-wide results and limits: Later analysis identified 16,000 or so TCR beta sequences associated with HLA alleles, using a false discovery rate threshold of 0.05. Later on, a genetic analysis was performed. It linked a missense variant in DCLRE1C with V- and J-gene trimming of TCR beta.

The PCR employed 60 Vbeta primers together with 13 Jbeta primers. Method: immunoSEQ multiplex PCR; TCRdb's copy keeps in-frame clones and lacks some. The sample lists under 150,000 clones, approximately 83% occurring once. The TCR sequence derives from a man between 35 and 55 years old in good health and CMV-seropositive. Specimen: PBMCs. The chain is built from TRBV9 and TRBJ1-1, with 7 positions matching TRBD1. CDR3 in amino acids: CASSGTTGATEAFF. CDR3 coding DNA: TGTGCCAGCAGCGGCACAACAGGGGCCACTGAAGCTTTCTTT.